There are a few counts of the clone carrying this T cell receptor beta chain. These data originate in a study of regulatory T cells in long-lasting Graves disease. Time point: newly diagnosed GD, antithyroid drugs for less than 3 months. Generation of the TCR library employed RNA extracted from PBMCs. The CDR3 length is 14 residues. The ends were cut back, 4 bases at V and 7 bases at J, with 17 bases in the middle. Germline V gene lookup returns CDR1 MNHNS and CDR2 SASEGT. To make TCR beta libraries, researchers used iRepertoire HTBI primers and Arm-PCR of CDR3 regions. TCRdb redid the calling of the multiplex PCR reads with MiXCR, one entry per CDR3 protein. The sample lists fewer than 400,000 distinct CDR3 sequences, over 15% occurring once.

The specimen comprised peripheral blood mononuclear cells (PBMCs), sampled at new diagnosis, from a patient treated with antithyroid drugs. This TCR derives from a female donor with Graves disease. The chain is built from TRBV6-1 and TRBJ2-7; D gene ambiguous. CDR3 nucleotide sequence: TGTGCCAGCAGTGTGCCAGGAGTGGTACATGAGCAGTACTTC. Translated: CASSVPGVVHEQYF.